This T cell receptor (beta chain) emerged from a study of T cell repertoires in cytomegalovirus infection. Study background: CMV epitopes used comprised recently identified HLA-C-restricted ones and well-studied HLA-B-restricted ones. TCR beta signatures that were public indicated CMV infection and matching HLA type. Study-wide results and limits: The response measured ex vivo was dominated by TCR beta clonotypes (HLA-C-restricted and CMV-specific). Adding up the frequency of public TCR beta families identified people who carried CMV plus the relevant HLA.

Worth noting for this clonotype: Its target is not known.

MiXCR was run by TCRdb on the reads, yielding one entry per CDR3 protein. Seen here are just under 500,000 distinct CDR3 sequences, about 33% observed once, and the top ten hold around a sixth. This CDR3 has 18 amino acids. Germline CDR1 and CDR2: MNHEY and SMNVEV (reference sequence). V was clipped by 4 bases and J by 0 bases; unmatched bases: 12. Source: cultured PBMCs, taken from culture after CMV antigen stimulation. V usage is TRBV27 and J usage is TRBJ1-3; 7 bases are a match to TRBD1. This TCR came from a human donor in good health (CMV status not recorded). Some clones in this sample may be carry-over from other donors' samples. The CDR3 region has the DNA TGTGCCAGCAGTTCAACACACAGGGGACTTATCTCTGGAAACACCATATATTTT. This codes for CASSSTHRGLISGNTIYF.